These T cell receptor beta chains were read from a single sample in a study of blood T cell repertoires in COVID-19. The method was immunoSEQ multiplex PCR; TCRdb's version includes in-frame clones alone and lacks a portion of them. This sample has more than 95,000 clones, with 88% found just once. The specimen sequenced was peripheral blood. Every receptor here comes from a human donor in a cohort sampled during active COVID-19. CDR3s include the opening cysteine and the closing phenylalanine or tryptophan. The order of the fields is clone size, V gene, J gene, D gene, CDR3 DNA, CDR3 protein. D genes are given only for firm matches. Size tells how often a clone was seen (once, few, many) or the class of an expanded clone, and some rows leave it out.

.	TRBV19	TRBJ2-5	TRBD2	TGTGCCAGTAGAAGAGCGGCGGGAGGGCCTTGGGAGACCCAGTACTTC	CASRRAAGGPWETQYF
medium-sized	TRBV7-6	TRBJ1-4	TRBD1	TGTGCCAGCAGCTGGGACAGGGGGGCAACTAATGAAAAACTGTTTTTT	CASSWDRGATNEKLFF
once	TRBV7-5	TRBJ2-7	.	TGTGCCAGAAGCTTAGAGGACAGGTCACTCTACGAGCAGTACTTC	CARSLEDRSLYEQYF
.	TRBV10-1	TRBJ1-5	.	TGCGCCAGCAGTGAGTCCCGGAATCAGCCCCAGCATTTT	CASSESRNQPQHF
.	TRBV7-6	TRBJ2-7	TRBD1	TGTGCCAGCAGCCTCGACAGGGGGTGGGAGCAGTACTTC	CASSLDRGWEQYF
.	TRBV5-1	TRBJ2-1	TRBD2	TGCGCCAGCCACGTAGCGGGGGGGATCTACAATGAGCAGTTCTTC	CASHVAGGIYNEQFF
.	TRBV11-2	TRBJ2-5	.	TGTGCCAGCAGCTTTATCCAGTTAGAGACCCAGTACTTC	CASSFIQLETQYF
.	TRBV10-1	TRBJ1-6	.	TGCGCCAGCACCCCTCGGCCCCCGAGGTCCCCGAATAATTCACCCCTCCACTTT	CASTPRPPRSPNNSPLHF
.	TRBV9	TRBJ2-5	TRBD1	TGTGCCAGCAGCGCCGGACAGGGGGGCCAAGAGACCCAGTACTTC	CASSAGQGGQETQYF
.	TRBV10-3	TRBJ1-1	TRBD1	TGTGCCATCAGGCCCGGACAGGGTGAGAAGAGGGCTTTCTTT	CAIRPGQGEKRAFF
.	TRBV6-6	TRBJ2-3	.	TGTGCCAGCAGCAACCGGCAGGGCTCGAATACGCAGTATTTT	CASSNRQGSNTQYF
.	TRBV4-2	TRBJ2-7	.	TGTGCCAGCAGCCCCCGTACGGGGAAAGGCGACGAGCAGTACTTC	CASSPRTGKGDEQYF
once	TRBV20-1	TRBJ2-3	TRBD2	TGCAGTGCTAGTACTAGCGGGACAGATACGCAGTATTTT	CSASTSGTDTQYF
.	TRBV27	TRBJ1-5	.	TGTGCCAGCAGTTTGCGTGGGCCCGTGCCCCAGCATTTT	CASSLRGPVPQHF
.	TRBV18	TRBJ2-2	.	TGTGCCAGCTCACCTTCCCCCGAGACCGGGGAGCTGTTTTTT	CASSPSPETGELFF
.	TRBV3-1/TRBV3-2	TRBJ1-4	.	TGTGCCAGCAGCCAAGAAGGCAGGGCAAAGAAACTGTTTTTT	CASSQEGRAKKLFF
.	TRBV28	TRBJ1-4	.	TGTGCCAGCACGGTAGTCGGTGAAAAACTGTTTTTT	CASTVVGEKLFF
few	TRBV12-3/TRBV12-4	TRBJ1-2	.	TGTGCCAGCACTCTCGGGAGAGGCTATGGCTACACCTTC	CASTLGRGYGYTF
.	TRBV11-2	TRBJ2-7	.	TGTGCCAGCAGCTTAAACAGCCCCTACGAGCAGTACTTC	CASSLNSPYEQYF
.	TRBV7-2	TRBJ2-1	.	TGTGCCAGCAGCCCCCAGGGGTCCTCCTACAATGAGCAGTTCTTC	CASSPQGSSYNEQFF
.	TRBV12-3/TRBV12-4	TRBJ1-1	.	TGTGCCAGCAGCACCGGGACAAATGGTGAAGCTTTCTTT	CASSTGTNGEAFF
.	TRBV7-9	TRBJ1-4	TRBD1	TGTGCCAGCAGCACAGGGACAGGGTATGAAAAACTGTTTTTT	CASSTGTGYEKLFF
few	TRBV6-1	TRBJ2-5	TRBD2	TGTGCCAGCAGTGATGGGGGGGGATGGGAGACCCAGTACTTC	CASSDGGGWETQYF
.	TRBV6-1	TRBJ1-6	.	TGTGCCAGCAGTGATTCGATTTGGGTGGGGAGGAATTCACCCCTCCACTTT	CASSDSIWVGRNSPLHF